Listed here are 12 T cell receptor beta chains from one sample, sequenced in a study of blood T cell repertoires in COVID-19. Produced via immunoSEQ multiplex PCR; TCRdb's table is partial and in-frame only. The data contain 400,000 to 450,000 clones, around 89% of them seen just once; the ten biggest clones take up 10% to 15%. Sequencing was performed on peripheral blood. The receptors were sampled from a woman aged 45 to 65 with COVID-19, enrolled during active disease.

The CDR3, as DNA: TGTGCCAGCAGCGTTGACAGCGCGGATGCCGGGGAGCTGTTTTTT. It encodes CASSVDSADAGELFF. The rearrangement links TRBV9 to TRBJ2-2, with a weak D call TRBD1 (5 bases). Germline V gene sequence: CDR1 SGDLS, CDR2 YYNGEE. This CDR3 spans 15 amino acids. The V end lost 2 bases, the J end lost 6 bases, and 14 bases lay between the germline ends.

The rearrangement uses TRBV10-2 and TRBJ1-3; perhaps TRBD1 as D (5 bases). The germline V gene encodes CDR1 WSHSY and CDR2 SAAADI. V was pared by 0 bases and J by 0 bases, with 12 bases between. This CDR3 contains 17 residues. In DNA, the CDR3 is TGCGCCAGCAGTGAGTCTGGGCGGGGGGACTCTGGAAACACCATATATTTT. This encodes CASSESGRGDSGNTIYF.

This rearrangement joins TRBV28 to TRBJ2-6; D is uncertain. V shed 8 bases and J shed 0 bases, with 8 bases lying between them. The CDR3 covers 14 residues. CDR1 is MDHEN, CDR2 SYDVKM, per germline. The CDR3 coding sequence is TGTGCCAGCGCTAACTACTCTGGGGCCAACGTCCTGACTTTC. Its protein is CASANYSGANVLTF.

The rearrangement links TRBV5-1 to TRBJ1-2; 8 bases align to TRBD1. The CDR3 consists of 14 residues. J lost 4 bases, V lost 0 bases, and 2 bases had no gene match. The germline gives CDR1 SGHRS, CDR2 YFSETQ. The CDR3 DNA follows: TGCGCCAGCAGCTTGGCCGGGACAGGCTATGGCTACACCTTC. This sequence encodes CASSLAGTGYGYTF.

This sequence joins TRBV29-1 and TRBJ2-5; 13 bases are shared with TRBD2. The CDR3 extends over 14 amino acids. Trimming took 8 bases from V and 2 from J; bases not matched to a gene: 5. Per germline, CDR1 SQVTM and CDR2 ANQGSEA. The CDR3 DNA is TGCAGCCTTGGGACTAGCGGGGCTCAAGAGACCCAGTACTTC. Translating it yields CSLGTSGAQETQYF. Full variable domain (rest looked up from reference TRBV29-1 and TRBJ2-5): SAVISQKPSRDICQRGTSLTIQCQVDSQVTMMFWYRQQPGQSLTLIATANQGSEATYESGFVIDKFPISRPNLTFSTLTVSNMSPEDSSIYLCSLGTSGAQETQYFGPGTRLLVL.

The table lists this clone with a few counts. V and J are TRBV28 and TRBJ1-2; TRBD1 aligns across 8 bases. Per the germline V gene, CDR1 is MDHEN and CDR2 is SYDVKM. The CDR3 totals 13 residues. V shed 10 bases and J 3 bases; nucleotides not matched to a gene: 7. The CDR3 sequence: CATLDRADYGYTF. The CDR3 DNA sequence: TGTGCCACCTTGGACAGGGCCGACTATGGCTACACCTTC.

CDR3 sequence: CASSQGLALSYEQYF. Written as DNA, the CDR3 is TGTGCCAGCAGCCAAGGACTAGCGCTCTCCTACGAGCAGTACTTC. The rearrangement links TRBV14 to TRBJ2-7; 8 bases are shared with TRBD2. Germline loops: CDR1 SGHDN, CDR2 FVKESK. The V gene end was trimmed by 1 base and the J gene end by 0 bases; junction bases not matched to a gene: 2. The CDR3 loop spans 15 amino acids.

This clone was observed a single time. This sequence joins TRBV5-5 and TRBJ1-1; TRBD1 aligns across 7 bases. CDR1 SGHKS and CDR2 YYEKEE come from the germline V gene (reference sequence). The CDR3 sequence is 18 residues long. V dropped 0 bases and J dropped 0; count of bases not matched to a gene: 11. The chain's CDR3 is CASSLEGRQGGLNTEAFF. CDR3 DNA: TGTGCCAGCAGCTTGGAAGGGCGGCAGGGGGGACTGAACACTGAAGCTTTCTTT.

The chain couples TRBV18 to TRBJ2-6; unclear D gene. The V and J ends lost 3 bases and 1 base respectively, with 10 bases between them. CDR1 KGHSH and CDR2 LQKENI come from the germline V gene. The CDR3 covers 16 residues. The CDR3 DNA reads TGTGCCAGCTCACCCTCTTATCTTTCTGGGGCCAACGTCCTGACTTTC. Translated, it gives CASSPSYLSGANVLTF.

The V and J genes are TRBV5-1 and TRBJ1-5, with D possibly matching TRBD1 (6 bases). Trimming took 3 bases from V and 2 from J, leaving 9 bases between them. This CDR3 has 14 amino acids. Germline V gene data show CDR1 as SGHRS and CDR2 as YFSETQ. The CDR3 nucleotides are TGCGCCAGCAGCTGGGGGGGCGGCAATCAGCCCCAGCATTTT. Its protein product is CASSWGGGNQPQHF.

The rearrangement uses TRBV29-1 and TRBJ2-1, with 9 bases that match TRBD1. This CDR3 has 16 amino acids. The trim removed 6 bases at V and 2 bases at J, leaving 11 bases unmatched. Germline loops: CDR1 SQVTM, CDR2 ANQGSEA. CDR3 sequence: CSVRGGQGPTYNEQFF. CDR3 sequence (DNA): TGCAGCGTGCGCGGGGGACAGGGCCCTACCTACAATGAGCAGTTCTTC.

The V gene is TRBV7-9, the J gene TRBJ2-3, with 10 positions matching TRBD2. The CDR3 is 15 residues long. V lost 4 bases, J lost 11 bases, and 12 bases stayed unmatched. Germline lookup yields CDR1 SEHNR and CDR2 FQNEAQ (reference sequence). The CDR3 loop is CASSSSGGAGQKQYF. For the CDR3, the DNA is TGTGCCAGCAGCTCCAGCGGGGGGGCTGGACAGAAGCAGTATTTT.